What follows are 28 T cell receptor beta chains derived from one specimen sequenced in a study of response to subunit inactivated influenza vaccine. Via MiXCR, TCRdb re-called the RT-PCR reads, giving one row per CDR3 protein. Found here are about 780,000 distinct CDR3 sequences, about a fifth of them singletons; the top ten hold about 11%. The sample here was PBMCs from blood, taken roughly 5 days after vaccination. These receptor sequences come from a man aged 50-60 years who received an inactivated influenza vaccine.

The gene calls are TRBV7-8 and TRBJ2-7; 7 positions agree with TRBD2. The CDR3 sequence is 14 residues long. The J segment lost 5 bases and the V segment lost 2 bases, leaving 6 bases of the junction unmatched. CDR1 SGHVS and CDR2 FQNEAQ come from the germline V gene. The CDR3 loop is CASSLPGTNDEQYF. Here the CDR3 DNA reads TGTGCCAGCAGCTTACCGGGGACTAACGACGAGCAGTACTTC. The complete variable domain, with remaining parts taken from reference TRBV7-8 and TRBJ2-7, reads GAGVSQSPRYKVAKRGQDVALRCDPISGHVSLFWYQQALGQGPEFLTYFQNEAQLDKSGLPSDRFFAERPEGSVSTLKIQRTQQEDSAVYLCASSLPGTNDEQYFGPGTRLTVT.

The chain links TRBV27 to TRBJ2-7, with TRBD2 identical over 10 bases. CDR3 length equals 15 residues. Trimming cost V 6 bases and J 7 bases; bases outside gene matches: 12. Germline assignment: CDR1 MNHEY and CDR2 SMNVEV (reference sequence). CDR3 region: CASREERGGLGEQYF. Here the CDR3 DNA reads TGTGCCAGCAGAGAAGAGCGGGGGGGCCTTGGAGAGCAGTACTTC.

This clonotype was seen many times. J is TRBJ2-3 and V is TRBV20-1, with 11 positions matching TRBD2. V lost 3 bases to trimming and J lost 2 bases; unmatched junction nucleotides: 4. The germline V gene encodes CDR1 DFQATT and CDR2 SNEGSKA (reference sequence). The CDR3 is made up of 15 amino acids. This CDR3 is CSARGSGRATDTQYF. CDR3 sequence (DNA): TGCAGTGCTAGGGGTAGCGGGAGGGCCACAGATACGCAGTATTTT.

This clonotype was observed a few times. This chain connects TRBV20-1 to TRBJ2-2; 13 nucleotides match TRBD2. The germline V gene has CDR1 DFQATT and CDR2 SNEGSKA (reference sequence). Trimming cost V 4 bases and J 5 bases; bases outside gene matches: 7. There are 16 residues in the CDR3. The CDR3: CSAKKPGLAGTGELFF. The CDR3 DNA follows: TGCAGTGCTAAAAAACCGGGACTAGCGGGAACCGGGGAGCTGTTTTTT.

This clonotype has just a few counts. The rearrangement uses TRBV15 and TRBJ1-2; D is possibly TRBD1 (6 bases). Germline V gene data show CDR1 as LNHNV and CDR2 as YYDKDF (reference sequence). This CDR3 spans 18 amino acids. V gave up 3 bases and J gave up 4 bases, with 24 bases separating them. The CDR3 loop is CATSRVLARRDRLYGYTF. CDR3 in DNA: TGTGCCACCAGCAGGGTATTAGCAAGGCGAGACAGGCTCTATGGCTACACCTTC.

This clonotype was counted a few times. The chain joins TRBV3-1 to TRBJ2-7; 10 nucleotides line up with TRBD2. From germline, CDR1 is LGHDT and CDR2 YNNKEL (reference sequence). The junction had 2 bases not matched to a gene; V was cut back by 1 base and J by 2 bases. The length of the CDR3 is 15 residues. This CDR3 is CASSQALAGTYEQYF. The CDR3 DNA reads as TGTGCCAGCAGCCAAGCACTAGCGGGAACCTACGAGCAGTACTTC.

In this sample, this clonotype turned up many times. The chain links TRBV12-3 or TRBV12-4 to TRBJ1-2; D is possibly TRBD1 (5 bases). The CDR3 is 16 residues long. Trimming pared 5 bases from V and 4 bases from J, leaving 20 bases between. CDR3 coding DNA: TGTGCCAGCAGTAACCGTCAGGGTCGGGCTAGCTATGGCTACACCTTC. This encodes CASSNRQGRASYGYTF.

The chain has TRBV20-1 and TRBJ1-2; D is undetermined. Germline CDR1 and CDR2: DFQATT and SNEGSKA (reference sequence). Deletions cut 3 bases from V and 3 bases from J, with 14 bases between. The CDR3 totals 14 residues. CDR3 nucleotides: TGCAGTGCTAGGGTCAGAACCCGGGACTATGGCTACACCTTC. It codes for CSARVRTRDYGYTF.

The gene calls are TRBV11-2 and TRBJ1-1; no definite D call. Between the trimmed V and J ends, which lost 4 bases and 3 bases, there was a span of 15 bases. The germline V gene encodes CDR1 SGHAT and CDR2 FQNNGV. The CDR3 is 15 residues long. CDR3 in DNA: TGTGCCAGCAGCTCGACGGACCGATGGGACACTGAAGCTTTCTTT. Residues: CASSSTDRWDTEAFF.

The J gene is TRBJ2-6, the V gene TRBV11-1; no firm D call. CDR1 SGHAT and CDR2 FQDESV come from the germline V gene (reference sequence). The CDR3 covers 16 residues. Trimming took off 5 bases at V and 0 bases at J, with 11 bases between the two ends. The CDR3 nucleotides read TGTGCCAGCAGCGTTTGGGGTAACTCTGGGGCCAACGTCCTGACTTTC. Translation gives CASSVWGNSGANVLTF.

This clonotype was picked up a small number of times. V gene TRBV11-2 combines with J gene TRBJ2-1; D unclear. Germline values: CDR1 SGHAT, CDR2 FQNNGV. The V and J ends lost 2 bases and 7 bases respectively, with 6 bases between them. CDR3 length: 12 residues. The CDR3 nucleotides read TGTGCCAGCAGCTTACGGAAGAATGAGCAGTTCTTC. This gives the protein CASSLRKNEQFF.

The table lists this clonotype with a few counts. The CDR3 is CSASGTSGAPDTQYF. CDR3 sequence (DNA): TGCAGTGCTAGCGGGACTAGCGGGGCCCCAGATACGCAGTATTTT. The V gene is TRBV20-1, the J gene TRBJ2-3, with 13 bases aligning to TRBD2. The CDR3 sequence is 15 residues long. Trimming at V came to 3 bases and at J to 4 bases, leaving 4 bases not matched to a gene. The germline CDR1 and CDR2 sequences are DFQATT and SNEGSKA (reference sequence).

The V gene is TRBV29-1, the J gene TRBJ2-3; the D gene is possibly TRBD1 (6 bases). The CDR3 totals 13 residues. Germline V gene sequence: CDR1 SQVTM, CDR2 ANQGSEA. The ends were cut back, 6 bases at V and 5 bases at J, with 15 bases in the middle. CDR3 nucleotide sequence: TGCAGCGTACGAGGACAGTGGCGAGATACGCAGTATTTT. It codes for CSVRGQWRDTQYF.

The rearrangement uses TRBV2 and TRBJ2-5; 9 bases agree with TRBD1. CDR3 size: 16 residues. The germline V gene encodes CDR1 SNHLY and CDR2 FYNNEI. Unmatched junction bases numbered 10, after V lost 6 bases and J lost 2 bases. The chain's CDR3 is CASRLKTGGVQETQYF. DNA of the CDR3: TGTGCCAGCAGACTTAAAACAGGGGGCGTACAAGAGACCCAGTACTTC.

This clonotype was picked up a small number of times. This sequence joins TRBV6-1 and TRBJ2-3; 9 bases map to TRBD2. The CDR3 is made up of 15 amino acids. V shed 6 bases, J shed 4 bases, and the junction held 8 bases outside the gene matches. Per the germline V gene, CDR1 is MNHNS and CDR2 is SASEGT. CDR3 nucleotide sequence: TGTGCCAGCAGCCCTAGCGGGGTTGCGGCAGATACGCAGTATTTT. Translation gives CASSPSGVAADTQYF.

The CDR3 DNA reads as TGTGCCAGCGCCCGGACAGGCCATAATGAAAAACTGTTTTTT. Its translation is CASARTGHNEKLFF. The genes are TRBV2 and TRBJ1-4, with 7 bases lining up with TRBD1. CDR1 and CDR2 (germline): SNHLY, FYNNEI. V trimming: 8 bases; J trimming: 4 bases; junction bases outside the gene matches: 7. This CDR3 is built from 14 residues.

This clonotype was seen a few times. This chain joins TRBV7-8 and TRBJ1-2; 8 bases are a match to TRBD1. The germline V gene has CDR1 SGHVS and CDR2 FQNEAQ. The J segment lost 4 bases and the V segment lost 1 base, leaving 8 bases of the junction unmatched. There are 16 residues in the CDR3. The DNA for the CDR3 is TGTGCCAGCAGCTTAGACACAGGGGGTCTCCTCTATGGCTACACCTTC. The encoded protein is CASSLDTGGLLYGYTF.

V usage is TRBV5-4 and J usage is TRBJ2-3, with 8 bases that match TRBD2. With V trimmed by 1 base and J by 6 bases, 10 bases remained unmatched. Germline-derived CDR1 and CDR2 are SGHNT and YYREEE (reference sequence). The CDR3 has 16 amino acids. The DNA for the CDR3 is TGTGCCAGCAGCTTGAGGCTCGGGGGGGCCGAGGATACGCAGTATTTT. Amino acid sequence: CASSLRLGGAEDTQYF.

V is TRBV6-1 and J is TRBJ1-2, with D possibly TRBD1 on 6 matching bases. Germline lookup yields CDR1 MNHNS and CDR2 SASEGT. The V gene lost 5 bases and the J gene lost 4 bases, with 14 bases spanning the gap. There are 14 residues in the CDR3. The CDR3 reads CASSRQDRSYGYTF. The DNA of the CDR3 is TGTGCCAGCAGTCGCCAAGACAGGAGCTATGGCTACACCTTC.

This clonotype was seen only a few times. This sequence joins TRBV9 and TRBJ2-2; TRBD2 might be the D (6 bases). The CDR3 spans 14 residues. Per germline, CDR1 SGDLS and CDR2 YYNGEE. The V end lost 2 bases, the J end lost 6 bases, and 11 bases lay between the germline ends. DNA of the CDR3: TGTGCCAGCAGCGTCTACTCTAGCGCCGGGGAGCTGTTTTTT. Residues: CASSVYSSAGELFF.

This clonotype appeared many times. The chain has TRBV7-2 and TRBJ2-1; D is unclear. The V gene's germline CDR1 is SGHTA and CDR2 FQGNSA. The V end was cut by 3 bases, the J end by 9 bases, with 15 bases between. This CDR3 spans 14 amino acids. CDR3 in DNA: TGTGCCAGCAGCTTGTTAGACTCGCCCGGTGAGCAGTTCTTC. As protein: CASSLLDSPGEQFF. Full variable domain (outside the CDR3, taken from reference TRBV7-2 and TRBJ2-1): GAGVSQSPSNKVTEKGKDVELRCDPISGHTALYWYRQSLGQGLEFLIYFQGNSAPDKSGLPSDRFSAERTGGSVSTLTIQRTQQEDSAVYLCASSLLDSPGEQFFGPGTRLTVL.

This chain links TRBV5-1 with TRBJ1-4; D remains unclear. Per germline, CDR1 SGHRS and CDR2 YFSETQ. The CDR3 has 15 residues. Between the trimmed V and J ends, which lost 5 bases and 0 bases, there was a span of 11 bases. DNA of the CDR3: TGCGCCAGCAGTTCCCAATCCCCAACTAATGAAAAACTGTTTTTT. Residues: CASSSQSPTNEKLFF. Combining the CDR3 with reference TRBV5-1 and TRBJ1-4 gives the whole variable domain KAGVTQTPRYLIKTRGQQVTLSCSPISGHRSVSWYQQTPGQGLQFLFEYFSETQRNKGNFPGRFSGRQFSNSRSEMNVSTLELGDSALYLCASSSQSPTNEKLFFGSGTQLSVL.

The chain is built from TRBV20-1 and TRBJ2-1; TRBD1 might be the D (5 bases). From germline, CDR1 is DFQATT and CDR2 SNEGSKA (reference sequence). Trimming removed 5 bases at V and 0 bases at J, with 11 bases between. This CDR3 is built from 14 residues. The CDR3 sequence is CSAVGHLSYNEQFF. In DNA form, the CDR3 reads TGCAGTGCTGTCGGACACCTCTCCTACAATGAGCAGTTCTTC.

The chain joins TRBV5-5 to TRBJ2-7; D is possibly TRBD1 (5 bases). Trimming cost V 4 bases and J 4 bases, with 18 bases left between them. The germline V gene has CDR1 SGHKS and CDR2 YYEKEE (reference sequence). The CDR3 length is 15 residues. The CDR3 DNA reads TGTGCCAGCAGCCTAATACTCCAGGGTGGTTACGAGCAGTACTTC. This gives the protein CASSLILQGGYEQYF.

The table lists this clonotype with a few counts. The chain recombines TRBV4-3 with TRBJ2-5; no reliable D call. Germline-derived CDR1 and CDR2 are LGHNA and YSLEER. Trimming took 1 base from V and 1 from J, leaving 10 bases between them. The CDR3 sequence is 15 residues long. In DNA form, the CDR3 reads TGCGCCAGCAGCCAAGGAATCGGATTCCAAGAGACCCAGTACTTC. This translates into CASSQGIGFQETQYF.

This clonotype has a count of ten or more. The chain links TRBV28 to TRBJ2-7; a weak D match, TRBD1 (6 bases). The V gene lost 5 bases and the J gene lost 6 bases, with 11 bases spanning the gap. This CDR3 has 12 amino acids. Germline V gene data show CDR1 as MDHEN and CDR2 as SYDVKM. In DNA, the CDR3 is TGTGCCAGCAGTGGGGGCATTTCCGAGCAGTACTTC. It yields the protein CASSGGISEQYF.

The chain has TRBV19 and TRBJ2-1; 10 nucleotides line up with TRBD2. This CDR3 has 14 amino acids. The J segment lost 5 bases and the V segment lost 7 bases, leaving 5 bases of the junction unmatched. The germline V gene encodes CDR1 LNHDA and CDR2 SQIVND (reference sequence). CDR3 protein: CASKLAGNHNEQFF. The CDR3, as DNA: TGTGCCAGTAAACTAGCGGGGAACCACAATGAGCAGTTCTTC.

The V gene is TRBV7-3, the J gene TRBJ2-1; 10 bases align to TRBD2. Germline values: CDR1 SGHTA, CDR2 FQGTGA. The CDR3 spans 13 residues. Germline trimming cut 6 bases from V and 9 bases from J; bases unmatched to any gene: 5. CDR3: CASSSRTSGEQFF. DNA for the CDR3: TGTGCCAGCAGTTCGAGGACTAGCGGTGAGCAGTTCTTC.